The 31 T cell receptor beta chains in this list originate from one sample, sequenced in a study of T cell changes during pregnancy in multiple sclerosis. The table came from immunoSEQ multiplex PCR; TCRdb's copy has only in-frame clones and leaves some out. The sample lists roughly 100,000 clones, 92% seen once, with 0.8% to 1% in the top ten. The sequencing used peripheral blood, collected after pregnancy. The receptors here all came from a female donor with multiple sclerosis, enrolled in a pregnancy study.

CDR3 DNA sequence: TGTGCCAGCTCACCCCTCTCCGGCGGGGGGGCGGGTGAGCAGTTCTTC. This encodes CASSPLSGGGAGEQFF. The gene calls are TRBV18 and TRBJ2-1, with 9 bases matching TRBD2. This CDR3 has 16 residues. Germline V CDR1 and CDR2: KGHSH, LQKENI. V lost 3 bases to trimming and J lost 9 bases; unmatched junction nucleotides: 12.

The V gene is TRBV28, the J gene TRBJ2-2, with 9 bases lining up with TRBD1. V lost 3 bases, J lost 0 bases, and 5 bases stayed unmatched. The CDR3 has 17 residues. Germline CDR1 reads MDHEN; CDR2 reads SYDVKM. The CDR3 protein is CASSFPGQGSNTGELFF. CDR3 nucleotide sequence: TGTGCCAGCAGTTTCCCGGGACAGGGCTCGAACACCGGGGAGCTGTTTTTT. Complete variable domain (other parts from reference TRBV28 and TRBJ2-2): DVKVTQSSRYLVKRTGEKVFLECVQDMDHENMFWYRQDPGLGLRLIYFSYDVKMKEKGDIPEGYSVSREKKERFSLILESASTNQTSMYLCASSFPGQGSNTGELFFGEGSRLTVL.

The V call is TRBV6-6, the J call TRBJ2-5; 7 nucleotides align to TRBD2. This CDR3 is built from 14 residues. Germline V gene data show CDR1 as MNHNY and CDR2 as SVGAGI (reference sequence). The J segment lost 3 bases and the V segment lost 4 bases, leaving 5 bases of the junction unmatched. The CDR3 region has the DNA TGTGCCAGCAGTTCTGGACTAGTTAAAGAGACCCAGTACTTC. It codes for CASSSGLVKETQYF.

This chain joins TRBV7-9 and TRBJ1-3, with D unclear. The CDR3 has 15 amino acids. Trimming took off 7 bases at V and 3 bases at J, with 16 bases between the two ends. Germline CDR1 SEHNR, CDR2 FQNEAQ (reference sequence). The CDR3 here is CASNPGEQLGNTIYF. DNA for the CDR3: TGTGCCAGCAACCCGGGAGAACAACTTGGAAACACCATATATTTT.

V usage is TRBV7-2 and J usage is TRBJ2-7; 9 bases match TRBD1. The CDR3 is made up of 14 amino acids. The V and J ends lost 3 bases and 4 bases, in that order; junction bases with no gene match: 4. The germline V gene has CDR1 SGHTA and CDR2 FQGNSA. CDR3 protein: CASSLGTGRYEQYF. The CDR3, as DNA: TGTGCCAGCAGCTTGGGGACAGGGAGGTACGAGCAGTACTTC. Drawing the rest from reference TRBV7-2 and TRBJ2-7, the complete variable domain is GAGVSQSPSNKVTEKGKDVELRCDPISGHTALYWYRQSLGQGLEFLIYFQGNSAPDKSGLPSDRFSAERTGGSVSTLTIQRTQQEDSAVYLCASSLGTGRYEQYFGPGTRLTVT.

This chain connects TRBV9 to TRBJ1-1, with no clear D. Deletions cut 1 base from V and 0 bases from J, with 28 bases between. The CDR3 has 21 residues. The germline V gene encodes CDR1 SGDLS and CDR2 YYNGEE. The CDR3 loop is CASSVPDGLGRKSRLNTEAFF. As DNA, the CDR3 is TGTGCCAGCAGCGTACCCGACGGTTTGGGGAGAAAGAGCCGTCTGAACACTGAAGCTTTCTTT.

The chain joins TRBV7-9 to TRBJ1-1; 7 bases align to TRBD1. The CDR3 is 13 residues long. Losses at the gene ends were 7 bases for V and 2 bases for J; bases not matched to a gene: 4. Germline-derived CDR1 and CDR2 are SEHNR and FQNEAQ (reference sequence). The CDR3 nucleotides read TGTGCCAGCACCGCAGGGGGTAACACTGAAGCTTTCTTT. Protein sequence: CASTAGGNTEAFF.

The rearrangement uses TRBV18 and TRBJ1-1; D remains ambiguous. Germline loops: CDR1 KGHSH, CDR2 LQKENI. The CDR3 is made up of 13 amino acids. With 3 bases removed from V and 1 base from J, the gap between germline ends came to 6 bases. The CDR3 reads CASSPQENTEAFF. The CDR3 DNA follows: TGTGCCAGCTCACCGCAGGAGAACACTGAAGCTTTCTTT.

The chain is built from TRBV14 and TRBJ1-4; D may be TRBD1 (6 bases). V was cut by 4 bases and J by 7 bases, with 13 bases left in between. CDR3 length equals 14 residues. Germline V gives CDR1 SGHDN, CDR2 FVKESK. CDR3 region: CASSRITGIEKLFF. The CDR3 coding sequence is TGTGCCAGCAGCCGCATTACAGGGATTGAAAAACTGTTTTTT.

This rearrangement joins TRBV7-9 to TRBJ1-1; 11 nucleotides match TRBD1. Germline V gene lookup returns CDR1 SEHNR and CDR2 FQNEAQ (reference sequence). The trim removed 2 bases at V and 8 bases at J, leaving 7 bases unmatched. The CDR3 consists of 15 residues. The CDR3 DNA sequence: TGTGCCAGCAGCTTAAGGGACAGGGGGTTGGGGGAAGCTTTCTTT. Protein product: CASSLRDRGLGEAFF. The variable domain in full, completed from reference TRBV7-9 and TRBJ1-1, reads DTGVSQNPRHKITKRGQNVTFRCDPISEHNRLYWYRQTLGQGPEFLTYFQNEAQLEKSRLLSDRFSAERPKGSFSTLEIQRTEQGDSAMYLCASSLRDRGLGEAFFGQGTRLTVV.

The J gene is TRBJ2-1, the V gene TRBV28, with TRBD2 matching over 7 bases. Germline loops: CDR1 MDHEN, CDR2 SYDVKM. V shed 7 bases and J 0 bases; nucleotides not matched to a gene: 9. The CDR3 totals 16 residues. CDR3 nucleotides: TGTGCCAGCACTCCACGGGGCGGGAGCTCCTACAATGAGCAGTTCTTC. Translated: CASTPRGGSSYNEQFF.

This rearrangement joins TRBV29-1 to TRBJ2-7; no clear D gene. The CDR3 runs to 13 residues. V was shortened by 4 bases and J by 0 bases, with 10 bases between the two germline ends. Germline V lookup: CDR1 SQVTM, CDR2 ANQGSEA. The DNA of the CDR3 is TGCAGCGTTGGCGGCGAGAGCTCCTACGAGCAGTACTTC. As protein: CSVGGESSYEQYF.

The chain carries TRBV9 and TRBJ1-5; no reliable D call. CDR1 and CDR2 (germline): SGDLS, YYNGEE. The CDR3 has 14 residues. Trimming took off 0 bases at V and 10 bases at J, with 14 bases between the two ends. Here the CDR3 DNA reads TGTGCCAGCAGCGTAGATTCCGGGTCTCCTCCCCAGCATTTT. Protein product: CASSVDSGSPPQHF. Filled out from reference TRBV9 and TRBJ1-5, the complete variable domain reads DSGVTQTPKHLITATGQRVTLRCSPRSGDLSVYWYQQSLDQGLQFLIQYYNGEERAKGNILERFSAQQFPDLHSELNLSSLELGDSALYFCASSVDSGSPPQHFGDGTRLSIL.

In this sample, this clone turned up once. Other nucleotide sequences from this sample produce the same CDR3. The V gene is TRBV9, the J gene TRBJ1-1; no firm D call. The germline V gene has CDR1 SGDLS and CDR2 YYNGEE. Trimming shortened V by 10 bases and J by 11 bases, and 18 bases separated the two germline ends. This CDR3 region has 11 residues. This CDR3 is CAFHLETGAFF. DNA of the CDR3: TGTGCCTTTCATTTAGAGACGGGGGCTTTCTTT.

This chain joins TRBV6-1 and TRBJ2-7, with D unresolved. Trimming removed 6 bases from V and 5 bases from J, with 8 bases in between. This CDR3 is 11 amino acids long. Germline-derived CDR1 and CDR2 are MNHNS and SASEGT. The CDR3 protein is CASSEVDEQYF. For the CDR3, the DNA is TGTGCCAGCAGCGAGGTCGACGAGCAGTACTTC.

This clone was counted a single time. The rearrangement uses TRBV7-3 and TRBJ2-1; 10 positions match TRBD2. The CDR3 has 18 amino acids. After removal of 2 bases from V and 8 bases from J, the junction contained 15 bases not matched to a gene. The V gene's germline CDR1 is SGHTA and CDR2 FQGTGA. The CDR3: CASSLFGVGLAGADEQFF. The CDR3 bases are TGTGCCAGCAGCTTATTCGGTGTTGGGCTAGCGGGAGCGGATGAGCAGTTCTTC.

In its sample, this clone was seen many times. The chain is built from TRBV5-1 and TRBJ2-1; the match to TRBD2 covers 7 bases. The V segment lost 0 bases and the J segment 0 bases; nucleotides outside the gene matches: 0. Germline V CDR1 and CDR2: SGHRS, YFSETQ. This CDR3 has 15 residues. CDR3: CASSLERGSYNEQFF. DNA for the CDR3: TGCGCCAGCAGCTTGGAGCGGGGCTCCTACAATGAGCAGTTCTTC. Full variable domain (remainder filled in from reference TRBV5-1 and TRBJ2-1): KAGVTQTPRYLIKTRGQQVTLSCSPISGHRSVSWYQQTPGQGLQFLFEYFSETQRNKGNFPGRFSGRQFSNSRSEMNVSTLELGDSALYLCASSLERGSYNEQFFGPGTRLTVL.

The rearrangement joins TRBV28 to TRBJ2-4; D unclear. This CDR3 region has 12 residues. With 6 bases removed from V and 4 bases from J, the gap between germline ends came to 7 bases. The V gene's germline CDR1 is MDHEN and CDR2 SYDVKM. The CDR3 nucleotides are TGTGCCAGCAGCCAAACAAAAAACATTCAGTACTTC. Amino acid sequence: CASSQTKNIQYF.

The chain employs TRBV7-2 and TRBJ2-3; 9 nucleotides agree with TRBD2. The V segment lost 6 bases and the J segment 4 bases; nucleotides outside the gene matches: 14. CDR3 length: 17 residues. Germline CDR1 SGHTA, CDR2 FQGNSA. In DNA form, the CDR3 reads TGTGCCAGCAGGCCGACCCCAGCGGGGGGCCGGCCAGATACGCAGTATTTT. Protein sequence: CASRPTPAGGRPDTQYF.

CDR3: CARTGVGETQYF. CDR3 sequence (DNA): TGTGCCAGAACCGGGGTGGGGGAGACCCAGTACTTC. V gene TRBV7-4 combines with J gene TRBJ2-5; D is possibly TRBD2 (5 bases). Germline CDR1 reads SGHVT; CDR2 reads SQSDAQ. Trimming shortened V by 9 bases and J by 5 bases, and 13 bases separated the two germline ends. This CDR3 is 12 amino acids long. The full variable domain, completed using reference TRBV7-4 and TRBJ2-5, is GAGVSQSPRYKVAKRGRDVALRCDSISGHVTLYWYRQTLGQGSEVLTYSQSDAQRDKSGRPSGRFSAERPERSVSTLKIQRTEQGDSAVYLCARTGVGETQYFGPGTRLLVL.

J is TRBJ2-7 and V is TRBV20-1; perhaps TRBD2 as D (6 bases). Per germline, CDR1 DFQATT and CDR2 SNEGSKA (reference sequence). The CDR3 runs to 11 residues. DNA of the CDR3: TGCAGCGCCGGGACTCTCTACGAGCAGTACTTC. The encoded protein is CSAGTLYEQYF.

This sequence joins TRBV6-5 and TRBJ2-2, with D hard to call. CDR3 length: 15 amino acids. Germline assignment: CDR1 MNHEY and CDR2 SVGAGI. Trimming took 1 base from V and 0 from J, leaving 6 bases between them. As DNA, the CDR3 is TGTGCCAGCAGTTACTTCAGCGCGAACACCGGGGAGCTGTTTTTT. It specifies CASSYFSANTGELFF.

This chain connects TRBV7-9 to TRBJ1-5, with D tentatively TRBD1 (5 bases). CDR1 and CDR2 from the germline V gene are SEHNR and FQNEAQ (reference sequence). The CDR3 sequence is 15 residues long. Between the trimmed V and J ends, which lost 5 bases and 7 bases, there was a span of 18 bases. CDR3 loop: CASSHQGSGGQPQHF. The CDR3 DNA is TGTGCCAGCAGCCACCAGGGATCGGGGGGGCAGCCCCAGCATTTT.

This chain links TRBV27 with TRBJ1-1; D possibly corresponds to TRBD1 (5 bases). CDR1 and CDR2 (germline): MNHEY, SMNVEV (reference sequence). The CDR3 covers 14 residues. The V gene lost 2 bases and the J gene lost 5 bases, with 12 bases spanning the gap. In DNA, the CDR3 is TGTGCCAGCAGTTTAAATAGCAGGGAAACTGAAGCTTTCTTT. This encodes CASSLNSRETEAFF.

About this clone itself: This sample also contains other DNA sequences that code for the same CDR3. The V gene is TRBV6-1, the J gene TRBJ1-3; D call uncertain. Germline lookup yields CDR1 MNHNS and CDR2 SASEGT. The CDR3 is made up of 13 amino acids. Trimming took 0 bases from V and 7 from J, leaving 7 bases between them. The CDR3 reads CASSEAAGNTIYF. CDR3 DNA: TGTGCCAGCAGTGAAGCAGCGGGGAACACCATATATTTT.

V gene TRBV27 combines with J gene TRBJ1-5, with TRBD1 matching over 7 bases. CDR3 length equals 15 residues. From germline, CDR1 is MNHEY and CDR2 SMNVEV (reference sequence). V shed 6 bases, J shed 1 base, and the junction held 6 bases outside the gene matches. This CDR3 is CASRKTGVSNQPQHF. CDR3 bases: TGTGCCAGCAGGAAAACAGGGGTGAGCAATCAGCCCCAGCATTTT.

The rearrangement links TRBV28 to TRBJ1-2; tentative D call: TRBD1 (6 bases). Trimming took off 5 bases at V and 0 bases at J, with 10 bases between the two ends. The CDR3 length is 14 residues. Germline V gene sequence: CDR1 MDHEN, CDR2 SYDVKM. The CDR3 DNA is TGTGCCAGCAGTGAGGGGGTGACTAACTATGGCTACACCTTC. Translation gives CASSEGVTNYGYTF.

CDR3 region: CASSWGGLENTGELFF. In DNA form, the CDR3 reads TGTGCCAGCAGCTGGGGGGGACTAGAAAACACCGGGGAGCTGTTTTTT. V gene TRBV7-6 combines with J gene TRBJ2-2; 8 bases map to TRBD2. Trimming removed 4 bases from V and 2 bases from J; junction bases left unmatched: 6. CDR1 is SGHVS and CDR2 is FNYEAQ in the germline V gene. This CDR3 is 16 amino acids long.

This clone has just one count. The gene calls are TRBV12-5 and TRBJ2-3; 7 positions match TRBD2. CDR1 LGHNT and CDR2 FRNRAP come from the germline V gene. The CDR3 loop spans 17 amino acids. The junction had 9 bases not matched to a gene; V was cut back by 1 base and J by 2 bases. The CDR3 here is CASGLGAGAGVTDTQYF. As DNA, the CDR3 is TGTGCTAGTGGTTTGGGGGCCGGTGCGGGGGTCACAGATACGCAGTATTTT.

In this sample, this clone turned up a few times. V gene TRBV13 combines with J gene TRBJ2-7; maybe TRBD1 (5 bases). The germline V and J ends were trimmed by 3 bases and 2 bases, with 8 bases remaining between them. The CDR3 length is 13 residues. The V gene's germline CDR1 is PRHDT and CDR2 FYEKMQ (reference sequence). The CDR3 region is CASSLGRAYEQYF. The CDR3 nucleotides read TGTGCCAGCAGCTTGGGCAGGGCCTACGAGCAGTACTTC.

The rearrangement joins TRBV7-2 to TRBJ2-7; unclear D gene. CDR1 is SGHTA, CDR2 FQGNSA, per germline. This CDR3 contains 13 residues. Trimming pared 4 bases from V and 3 bases from J, leaving 10 bases between. The DNA for the CDR3 is TGTGCCAGCAGCTCCGACATCTACTACGAGCAGTACTTC. Protein sequence: CASSSDIYYEQYF.